Below are 27 T cell receptor beta chains sequenced from a single sample in a study of T cell responses to AZD1222 COVID-19 vaccine. Sequencing was performed with immunoSEQ multiplex PCR; in TCRdb, only in-frame clones are kept and a portion is missing. This table has some 130,000 clones, 84% appearing once. This specimen consisted of peripheral blood, obtained on day 0 of AZD1222 vaccination. These receptors all stem from an adult in good health.

This sequence joins TRBV25-1 and TRBJ1-6; the D gene is possibly TRBD1 (5 bases). V shed 6 bases and J shed 10 bases, with 10 bases lying between them. Per the germline V gene, CDR1 is MGHDK and CDR2 is SYGVNS. This CDR3 contains 12 residues. CDR3 nucleotides: TGTGCCAGCAGGGGACTAAGATCACCCCTCCACTTT. Its protein is CASRGLRSPLHF.

J is TRBJ1-1 and V is TRBV6-1, with D maybe TRBD1 (5 bases). This CDR3 spans 15 amino acids. Trimming cost V 3 bases and J 0 bases, with 11 bases left between them. Germline V gene data show CDR1 as MNHNS and CDR2 as SASEGT. CDR3 DNA sequence: TGTGCCAGCAGTGATCTCGGGACGGTGAACACTGAAGCTTTCTTT. Its translation is CASSDLGTVNTEAFF.

The rearrangement uses TRBV2 and TRBJ1-1, with D possibly TRBD1 on 6 matching bases. The CDR3 has 12 amino acids. V was shortened by 10 bases and J by 1 base, with 10 bases between the two germline ends. Germline CDR1 reads SNHLY; CDR2 reads FYNNEI. CDR3 nucleotide sequence: TGTGCCATCAGGGGCCGGAACACTGAAGCTTTCTTT. Translating gives CAIRGRNTEAFF.

CDR3 DNA sequence: TGTGCCAGCATTGGGGTAACCGAAAAACTGTTTTTT. It yields the protein CASIGVTEKLFF. The V call is TRBV28, the J call TRBJ1-4; D remains ambiguous. Germline CDR1 is MDHEN and CDR2 is SYDVKM. The CDR3 is 12 amino acids. V dropped 7 bases and J dropped 8 bases, with 11 bases sitting between them.

CDR3 sequence reads: CASSARGGEDTGELFF. The CDR3 DNA reads TGCGCCAGCAGCGCCCGAGGGGGCGAGGATACCGGGGAGCTGTTTTTT. The chain couples TRBV5-1 to TRBJ2-2; 7 nucleotides line up with TRBD1. V was clipped by 4 bases and J by 5 bases; unmatched bases: 11. This CDR3 is 16 amino acids long. Germline CDR1 and CDR2: SGHRS and YFSETQ.

This sequence joins TRBV28 and TRBJ2-2, with D hard to call. Germline V gene data show CDR1 as MDHEN and CDR2 as SYDVKM. V gave up 3 bases and J gave up 5 bases, with 7 bases separating them. CDR3 size: 13 residues. The CDR3 nucleotides read TGTGCCAGCAGTTTGGATGGAACCGGGGAGCTGTTTTTT. This encodes CASSLDGTGELFF. Full variable domain (missing parts from reference TRBV28 and TRBJ2-2): DVKVTQSSRYLVKRTGEKVFLECVQDMDHENMFWYRQDPGLGLRLIYFSYDVKMKEKGDIPEGYSVSREKKERFSLILESASTNQTSMYLCASSLDGTGELFFGEGSRLTVL.

The chain is built from TRBV5-8 and TRBJ1-1; D not certain. Germline V CDR1 and CDR2: SGHTS, YDEGEE. The germline V and J ends were trimmed by 7 bases and 8 bases, with 18 bases remaining between them. This CDR3 has 13 residues. In nucleotides, the CDR3 is TGTGCCAGCGGCCAACTACCGGGATCCGAAGCTTTCTTT. The encoded protein is CASGQLPGSEAFF.

This clone showed up just once. The rearrangement uses TRBV18 and TRBJ2-1; D ambiguous. Trimming removed 6 bases at V and 9 bases at J, with 18 bases between. Looked up from germline, CDR1 is KGHSH and CDR2 is LQKENI. The CDR3 is made up of 14 amino acids. The CDR3 bases are TGTGCCAGCTCCTACACTATAGACGTAATTGAGCAGTTCTTC. Translated: CASSYTIDVIEQFF.

The gene calls are TRBV5-4 and TRBJ1-2; TRBD1 matches 10 bases. CDR3 size: 14 residues. J gave up 7 bases and V 4 bases, and 7 bases lay outside the gene matches. Looked up from germline, CDR1 is SGHNT and CDR2 is YYREEE (reference sequence). The CDR3 reads CASSVGQGDSGYTF. As DNA, the CDR3 is TGTGCCAGCAGCGTTGGACAGGGGGACTCTGGCTACACCTTC.

J is TRBJ2-3 and V is TRBV3-1 (or the pseudogene TRBV3-2), with a weak D call TRBD1 (6 bases). The CDR3 covers 15 residues. CDR1 is LGHDT, CDR2 YNNKEL, per germline (reference sequence). V gave up 2 bases and J gave up 2 bases, with 11 bases separating them. For the CDR3, the DNA is TGTGCCAGCAGCCAAACAGGGTCACACACAGATACGCAGTATTTT. It is translated as CASSQTGSHTDTQYF.

The chain combines TRBV10-3 with TRBJ1-2; 9 nucleotides align to TRBD1. J gave up 3 bases and V 0 bases, and 5 bases lay outside the gene matches. Looked up from germline, CDR1 is ENHRY and CDR2 is SYGVKD. The CDR3 is made up of 16 amino acids. This CDR3 reads CAISESTGGGDYGYTF. CDR3 coding DNA: TGTGCCATCAGTGAGTCGACAGGGGGAGGGGACTATGGCTACACCTTC.

The chain joins TRBV7-9 to TRBJ1-5; D is unclear. Germline lookup yields CDR1 SEHNR and CDR2 FQNEAQ (reference sequence). The CDR3 has 14 residues. The germline V and J ends were trimmed by 7 bases and 3 bases, with 13 bases remaining between them. The CDR3 region has the DNA TGTGCCAGCACCACCGGGTCGTACAATCAGCCCCAGCATTTT. Translating gives CASTTGSYNQPQHF. The entire variable domain, with the rest obtained from reference TRBV7-9 and TRBJ1-5, is as follows: DTGVSQNPRHKITKRGQNVTFRCDPISEHNRLYWYRQTLGQGPEFLTYFQNEAQLEKSRLLSDRFSAERPKGSFSTLEIQRTEQGDSAMYLCASTTGSYNQPQHFGDGTRLSIL.

CDR3 protein: CASSPQGDAVTNEKLFF. The CDR3 DNA reads TGTGCCAGCTCACCACAGGGGGATGCGGTTACTAATGAAAAACTGTTTTTT. V gene TRBV18 combines with J gene TRBJ1-4; weak D call: TRBD1 (6 bases). CDR3 length: 17 amino acids. Germline CDR1 and CDR2: KGHSH and LQKENI. Trimming pared 1 base from V and 2 bases from J, leaving 14 bases between.

This chain uses TRBV6-5 with TRBJ1-2; D is ambiguous. CDR3 size: 12 residues. The germline V gene encodes CDR1 MNHEY and CDR2 SVGAGI. Trimming removed 7 bases from V and 8 bases from J, with 14 bases in between. CDR3 sequence (DNA): TGTGCCAGCACCCGAGGTGGGAGCGGCTACACCTTC. It codes for CASTRGGSGYTF.

This clone has a handful of counts. This chain connects TRBV21-1 to TRBJ1-4. TRBV21-1 is classified as a pseudogene. The CDR3 is 15 amino acids. CDR3 sequence: CASSPESATNEKLFF. CDR3 sequence (DNA): TGTGCCAGCAGTCCGGAAAGTGCAACTAATGAAAAACTGTTTTTT.

V usage is TRBV28 and J usage is TRBJ1-1; 11 nucleotides align to TRBD1. The trim removed 5 bases at V and 8 bases at J, leaving 10 bases unmatched. The CDR3 is 15 residues long. Germline values: CDR1 MDHEN, CDR2 SYDVKM. The CDR3 region has the DNA TGTGCCAGCAGTCACCGGACAGGGGGCGACCCAGAAGCTTTCTTT. Its protein is CASSHRTGGDPEAFF.

The J gene is TRBJ2-1, the V gene TRBV10-1; D unresolved. The CDR3 runs 17 residues. Trimming stripped 0 bases from V and 3 bases from J, with 15 bases between. Germline loops: CDR1 WNHNN, CDR2 SYGVQD (reference sequence). The CDR3 is CASSESFKPKIYNEQFF. CDR3 DNA sequence: TGCGCCAGCAGTGAGTCCTTCAAGCCGAAAATCTACAATGAGCAGTTCTTC.

J is TRBJ1-1 and V is TRBV19; unclear D gene. Between the trimmed V and J ends, which lost 6 bases and 11 bases, there was a span of 19 bases. The CDR3 runs to 13 residues. CDR1 is LNHDA, CDR2 SQIVND, per germline (reference sequence). The CDR3 loop is CASSRTQERTAFF. CDR3 DNA: TGTGCCAGTAGCCGAACCCAGGAGAGGACGGCTTTCTTT.

This clone was seen only once. This chain joins TRBV27 and TRBJ1-5, with 11 bases identical to TRBD1. Looked up from germline, CDR1 is MNHEY and CDR2 is SMNVEV (reference sequence). This CDR3 has 17 amino acids. Trimming removed 4 bases from V and 3 bases from J; junction bases left unmatched: 8. The CDR3 here is CASSSRRDRGNNQPQHF. The CDR3 coding sequence is TGTGCCAGCAGTTCCCGGCGGGACAGGGGGAACAATCAGCCCCAGCATTTT.

This rearrangement joins TRBV5-1 to TRBJ2-3; 7 bases map to TRBD2. Germline-derived CDR1 and CDR2 are SGHRS and YFSETQ. The V segment lost 0 bases and the J segment 4 bases; nucleotides outside the gene matches: 8. CDR3 length: 16 amino acids. The CDR3 spells CASSLVAGVQADTQYF. The CDR3 DNA reads TGCGCCAGCAGCTTGGTCGCGGGGGTCCAGGCAGATACGCAGTATTTT.

The V gene is TRBV6-5, the J gene TRBJ2-7, with 9 bases matching TRBD1. Germline loops: CDR1 MNHEY, CDR2 SVGAGI. Trimming removed 8 bases from V and 1 base from J; junction bases left unmatched: 9. CDR3 length equals 15 residues. The DNA for the CDR3 is TGTGCCAGCCTACCCGCAGGGACAGGGTCCTACGAGCAGTACTTC. It yields the protein CASLPAGTGSYEQYF.

This chain uses TRBV5-1 with TRBJ1-1, with D tentatively TRBD1 (5 bases). The V and J ends lost 0 bases and 5 bases respectively, with 14 bases between them. This CDR3 is built from 15 residues. Germline lookup yields CDR1 SGHRS and CDR2 YFSETQ. In nucleotides, the CDR3 is TGCGCCAGCAGCTTGGAGGGGCCCGGGCAGACTGAAGCTTTCTTT. Protein sequence: CASSLEGPGQTEAFF.

This chain connects TRBV6-5 to TRBJ2-2; no clear D. Deletions cut 2 bases from V and 7 bases from J, with 11 bases between. The CDR3 extends over 14 amino acids. CDR1 MNHEY and CDR2 SVGAGI come from the germline V gene. CDR3 DNA: TGTGCCAGCAGTTACGGTTCGCGAGGCGGGGAGCTGTTTTTT. The encoded protein is CASSYGSRGGELFF.

V is TRBV6-6 and J is TRBJ1-2; D gene unclear. The CDR3 is made up of 16 amino acids. Per the germline V gene, CDR1 is MNHNY and CDR2 is SVGAGI (reference sequence). The germline V and J ends were trimmed by 0 bases and 4 bases, with 15 bases remaining between them. The CDR3 bases are TGTGCCAGCAGTTACTCGCACATCGAATCGGGCTATGGCTACACCTTC. Translation: CASSYSHIESGYGYTF.

The chain is built from TRBV24-1 and TRBJ2-1, with D uncertain. This CDR3 region has 15 residues. CDR1 and CDR2 from the germline V gene are KGHDR and SFDVKD. Trimming removed 4 bases at V and 6 bases at J, with 15 bases between. The CDR3 protein is CATSEWKVASNEQFF. The DNA for the CDR3 is TGTGCCACCAGTGAGTGGAAGGTCGCATCCAATGAGCAGTTCTTC.

The rearrangement links TRBV19 to TRBJ1-5; no clear D. The V gene lost 3 bases and the J gene lost 2 bases, with 11 bases spanning the gap. Germline V gene sequence: CDR1 LNHDA, CDR2 SQIVND (reference sequence). The CDR3 loop spans 15 amino acids. This CDR3 reads CASSMVSGGNQPQHF. CDR3 in DNA: TGTGCCAGTAGTATGGTTAGTGGGGGCAATCAGCCCCAGCATTTT.

The chain employs TRBV19 and TRBJ1-5, with 7 bases lining up with TRBD1. V was pared by 7 bases and J by 7 bases, with 19 bases of the junction left unmatched. Per germline, CDR1 LNHDA and CDR2 SQIVND (reference sequence). The CDR3 is made up of 17 amino acids. CDR3 nucleotide sequence: TGTGCCAGTAACATAAATACAGGGGCTTTTTTCCGCCAGCCCCAGCATTTT. Translation: CASNINTGAFFRQPQHF.